This T cell receptor beta chain was observed in a study of T cells after yellow fever vaccination. Whole-study findings and limits: Bulk-population clonotypes that are abundant could appear as contaminants in FACS-sorted repertoires.

Germline V CDR1 and CDR2: LGHDT, YNNKEL (reference sequence). The CDR3 consists of 16 residues. Germline trimming cut 3 bases from V and 5 bases from J; bases unmatched to any gene: 9. Of note for this clonotype: Its antigen remains unknown.

The TCR cDNA carried a universal primer site and UMIs from 5'RACE template switching. MiXCR, run by TCRdb on the 5' RACE reads, gives a single entry per CDR3 protein. The profile shows about 580,000 distinct CDR3 sequences, about 15% of them singletons. The specimen comprised PBMCs, sampled roughly 5 days after the first yellow fever vaccination. The chain uses TRBV3-1 and TRBJ2-5, with 10 positions matching TRBD2. The receptor's source is a man aged 18-30 years who received the YFV17D yellow fever vaccine. The CDR3 DNA sequence: TGTGCCAGCAGCCACTACTTAGCGGGGGGCGGTGAGACCCAGTACTTC. Translating gives CASSHYLAGGGETQYF.